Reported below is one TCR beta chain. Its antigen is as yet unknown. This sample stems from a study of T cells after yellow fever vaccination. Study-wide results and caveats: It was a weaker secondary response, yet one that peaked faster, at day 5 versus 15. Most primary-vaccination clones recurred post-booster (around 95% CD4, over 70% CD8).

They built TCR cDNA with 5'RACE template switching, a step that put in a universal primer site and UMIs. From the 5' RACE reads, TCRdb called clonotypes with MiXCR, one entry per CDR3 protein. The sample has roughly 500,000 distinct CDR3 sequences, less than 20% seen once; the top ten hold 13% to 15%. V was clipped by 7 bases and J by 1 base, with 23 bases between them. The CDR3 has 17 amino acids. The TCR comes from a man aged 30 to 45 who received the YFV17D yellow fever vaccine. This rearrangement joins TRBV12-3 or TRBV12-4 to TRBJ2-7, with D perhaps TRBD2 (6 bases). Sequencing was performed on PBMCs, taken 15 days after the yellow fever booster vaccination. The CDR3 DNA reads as TGTGCCAGCACCAGGGACTCAACGTGGGAGGCTTCCTACGAGCAGTACTTC. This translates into CASTRDSTWEASYEQYF.